This T cell receptor (beta chain) is drawn from a study of control samples from healthy donors and cancer patients. The sample holds a few counts of this clone. Generated by immunoSEQ multiplex PCR, the TCRdb table keeps only in-frame clones and is missing some. Of over 150,000 clones listed, about 91% were seen once; the top ten hold 2%. With 5 bases clipped from V and 2 bases from J, the junction kept 6 bases outside the gene matches. This CDR3 has 14 amino acids. Germline CDR1 reads LNHDA; CDR2 reads SQIVND (reference sequence). The V gene is TRBV19, the J gene TRBJ2-7; 7 nucleotides align to TRBD1. The receptor's source is a woman between 40 and 50 years old in good health. The sample was blood. CDR3 region: CASSPLDRTYEQYF. The CDR3 DNA reads TGTGCCAGTAGTCCCTTGGACAGGACCTACGAGCAGTACTTC.